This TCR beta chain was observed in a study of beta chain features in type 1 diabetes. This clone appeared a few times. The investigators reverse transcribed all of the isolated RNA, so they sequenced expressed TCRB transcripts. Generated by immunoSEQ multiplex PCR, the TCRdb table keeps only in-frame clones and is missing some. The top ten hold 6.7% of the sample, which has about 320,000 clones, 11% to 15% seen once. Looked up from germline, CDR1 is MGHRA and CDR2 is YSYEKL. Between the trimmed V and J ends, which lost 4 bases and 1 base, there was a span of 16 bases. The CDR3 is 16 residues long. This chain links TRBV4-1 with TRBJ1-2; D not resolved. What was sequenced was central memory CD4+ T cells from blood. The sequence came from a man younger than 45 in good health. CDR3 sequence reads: CASSPYVRGNNYGYTF. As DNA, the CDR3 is TGCGCCAGCAGCCCATACGTTCGGGGAAATAACTATGGCTACACCTTC.